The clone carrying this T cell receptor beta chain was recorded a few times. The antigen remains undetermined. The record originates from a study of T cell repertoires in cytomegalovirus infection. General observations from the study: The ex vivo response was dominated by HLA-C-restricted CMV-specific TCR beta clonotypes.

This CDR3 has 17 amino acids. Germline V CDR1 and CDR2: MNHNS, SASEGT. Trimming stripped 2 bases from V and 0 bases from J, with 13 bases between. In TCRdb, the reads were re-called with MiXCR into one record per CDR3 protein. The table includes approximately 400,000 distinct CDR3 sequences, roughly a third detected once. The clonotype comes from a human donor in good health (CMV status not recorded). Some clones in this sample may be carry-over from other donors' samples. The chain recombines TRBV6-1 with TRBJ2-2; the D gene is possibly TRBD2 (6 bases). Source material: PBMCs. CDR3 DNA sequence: TGTGCCAGCAGTGAATGGCGTATAGCGGCGAACACCGGGGAGCTGTTTTTT. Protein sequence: CASSEWRIAANTGELFF.